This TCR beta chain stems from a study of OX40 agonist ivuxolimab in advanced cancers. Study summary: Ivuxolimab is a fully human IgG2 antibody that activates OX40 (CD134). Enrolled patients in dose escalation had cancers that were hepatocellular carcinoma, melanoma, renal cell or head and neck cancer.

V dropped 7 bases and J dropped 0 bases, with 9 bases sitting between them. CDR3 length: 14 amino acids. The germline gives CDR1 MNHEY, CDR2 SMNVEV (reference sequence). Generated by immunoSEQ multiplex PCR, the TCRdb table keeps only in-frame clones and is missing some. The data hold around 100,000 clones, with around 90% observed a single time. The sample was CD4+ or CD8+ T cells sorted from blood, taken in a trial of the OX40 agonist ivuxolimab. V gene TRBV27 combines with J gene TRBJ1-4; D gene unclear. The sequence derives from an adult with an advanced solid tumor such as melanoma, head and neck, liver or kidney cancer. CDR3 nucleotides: TGTGCCAGCAAGCGAAGGGCAACTAATGAAAAACTGTTTTTT. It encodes CASKRRATNEKLFF.